In this sample, the clone carrying this T cell receptor (beta chain) turned up many times. The antigen remains unidentified. Time point indicated: technical triplicate 1. These data are taken from a study of neurological immune-mediated disorders. The V gene lost 1 base and the J gene lost 3 bases, with 10 bases spanning the gap. This CDR3 contains 14 residues. From germline, CDR1 is SGDLS and CDR2 YYNGEE. Points from the study as a whole: No CDR3 amino acid sequences recurred among expanded clones across subjects, suggesting private repertoires in all groups.

MiXCR, applied by TCRdb to the 5' RACE reads, yields one record per CDR3 protein. The sample lists roughly 41,000 distinct CDR3 sequences; over 8.5% were seen once. The chain is built from TRBV9 and TRBJ1-1; TRBD1 might be the D (5 bases). This TCR was sampled from a man between 60 and 75 years old with HTLV-1-associated myelopathy (HAM/TSP). The material sequenced was PBMCs. This CDR3 reads CASSVRGEHTEAFF. In DNA, the CDR3 is TGTGCCAGCAGCGTAAGGGGAGAGCACACTGAAGCTTTCTTT.